One sample yielded the 20 T cell receptor beta chains listed below, sequenced in a study of cytomegalovirus exposure and HLA in healthy donors. 13 Jbeta primers and 60 Vbeta primers were used for the PCR. Method: immunoSEQ multiplex PCR; TCRdb's copy keeps in-frame clones and lacks some. The sample carries approximately 92,000 clones, roughly 69% recorded once. The sequencing input was PBMCs. Every receptor here comes from a man aged 50-60 years in good health and CMV-seronegative.

This chain joins TRBV28 and TRBJ1-2, with 8 bases lining up with TRBD1. The CDR3 covers 13 residues. From germline, CDR1 is MDHEN and CDR2 SYDVKM. With 2 bases clipped from V and 5 bases from J, the junction kept 1 base outside the gene matches. The CDR3 loop reads CASSLGTGYGYTF. The CDR3 DNA reads TGTGCCAGCAGTTTAGGGACAGGATATGGCTACACCTTC.

V gene TRBV6-5 combines with J gene TRBJ2-1; 9 bases map to TRBD2. The germline V gene has CDR1 MNHEY and CDR2 SVGAGI. Germline trimming cut 0 bases from V and 5 bases from J; bases unmatched to any gene: 5. This CDR3 is 16 amino acids long. CDR3 sequence (DNA): TGTGCCAGCAGTTACTCGCTCGCGGGGGGGGACAATGAGCAGTTCTTC. Its protein is CASSYSLAGGDNEQFF.

This clone was seen a few times. This chain joins TRBV6-1 and TRBJ2-6, with 10 bases fitting TRBD1. There are 16 residues in the CDR3. The germline V gene has CDR1 MNHNS and CDR2 SASEGT. The V gene end was trimmed by 3 bases and the J gene end by 3 bases; junction bases not matched to a gene: 2. The CDR3 sequence is CASSEGTGDGANVLTF. The CDR3, as DNA: TGTGCCAGCAGTGAGGGGACAGGGGATGGGGCCAACGTCCTGACTTTC.

This clone was seen just once. The chain employs TRBV19 and TRBJ1-2; D is ambiguous. This CDR3 comprises 11 residues. CDR1 is LNHDA, CDR2 SQIVND, per germline (reference sequence). The V and J ends lost 4 bases and 7 bases respectively, with 7 bases between them. CDR3 bases: TGTGCCAGTAGTACCCGGGGTGGCTACACCTTC. It is translated as CASSTRGGYTF.

The chain couples TRBV6-5 to TRBJ1-1, with D uncertain. Deletions cut 4 bases from V and 4 bases from J, with 16 bases between. This CDR3 has 15 residues. Germline CDR1 reads MNHEY; CDR2 reads SVGAGI. The CDR3 DNA is TGTGCCAGCAGTTCGCGGGAGCACCGGGGCACTGAAGCTTTCTTT. Translating it yields CASSSREHRGTEAFF.

This clone was observed a single time. The rearrangement uses TRBV4-3 and TRBJ2-2; TRBD1 matches at 10 bases. Germline V gene sequence: CDR1 LGHNA, CDR2 YSLEER. The CDR3 is 15 residues long. The V and J ends lost 3 bases and 4 bases, in that order; junction bases with no gene match: 2. CDR3 bases: TGCGCCAGCAGCCACCGGGACAGGGGCACCGGGGAGCTGTTTTTT. Its protein product is CASSHRDRGTGELFF.

The rearrangement links TRBV5-6 to TRBJ1-5; TRBD1 aligns across 8 bases. This CDR3 contains 17 residues. Germline CDR1 reads SGHDT; CDR2 reads YYEEEE. Trimming took 4 bases from V and 0 from J; bases not matched to a gene: 9. DNA for the CDR3: TGTGCCAGCAGCGCAGGGACAGGAACTTCTAGCAATCAGCCCCAGCATTTT. Its protein product is CASSAGTGTSSNQPQHF.

This chain connects TRBV5-1 to TRBJ2-3, with D maybe TRBD2 (6 bases). The CDR3 totals 15 residues. With 1 base removed from V and 4 bases from J, the gap between germline ends came to 13 bases. Germline V CDR1 and CDR2: SGHRS, YFSETQ. In nucleotides, the CDR3 is TGCGCCAGCAGCTTGTTGTCTCCGGGGGCAGATACGCAGTATTTT. This gives the protein CASSLLSPGADTQYF. The complete variable domain, with remaining parts taken from reference TRBV5-1 and TRBJ2-3, reads KAGVTQTPRYLIKTRGQQVTLSCSPISGHRSVSWYQQTPGQGLQFLFEYFSETQRNKGNFPGRFSGRQFSNSRSEMNVSTLELGDSALYLCASSLLSPGADTQYFGPGTRLTVL.

V usage is TRBV5-1 and J usage is TRBJ2-5; possibly TRBD1 for D (5 bases). CDR3 length equals 15 residues. CDR1 SGHRS and CDR2 YFSETQ come from the germline V gene. Trimming took off 5 bases at V and 5 bases at J, with 19 bases between the two ends. This chain's CDR3 is CASRESPGLAETQYF. Here the CDR3 DNA reads TGCGCCAGCAGAGAAAGTCCAGGGTTGGCGGAGACCCAGTACTTC. Together with reference TRBV5-1 and TRBJ2-5, the CDR3 gives the full variable domain: KAGVTQTPRYLIKTRGQQVTLSCSPISGHRSVSWYQQTPGQGLQFLFEYFSETQRNKGNFPGRFSGRQFSNSRSEMNVSTLELGDSALYLCASRESPGLAETQYFGPGTRLLVL.

The V gene is TRBV7-2, the J gene TRBJ2-7, with TRBD2 identical over 7 bases. V lost 1 base to trimming and J lost 3 bases; unmatched junction nucleotides: 6. The germline V gene encodes CDR1 SGHTA and CDR2 FQGNSA. The CDR3 spans 15 residues. The CDR3 region has the DNA TGTGCCAGCAGCTTAGAAGACATAGCGGGCTACGAGCAGTACTTC. Its protein is CASSLEDIAGYEQYF.

V and J are TRBV7-3 and TRBJ1-1; D not certain. CDR1 and CDR2 from the germline V gene are SGHTA and FQGTGA. V lost 2 bases and J lost 3, with 13 bases in between. The CDR3 spans 15 residues. CDR3 loop: CASSLGSRADTEAFF. The CDR3 DNA reads as TGTGCCAGCAGCTTAGGATCGAGGGCGGACACTGAAGCTTTCTTT.

The chain combines TRBV5-6 with TRBJ2-7, with 7 bases that match TRBD1. The CDR3 runs 13 residues. J was trimmed by 3 bases and V by 0 bases; bases with no gene match: 0. The germline V gene has CDR1 SGHDT and CDR2 YYEEEE. The CDR3 is CASSLDRGYEQYF. The CDR3 DNA reads as TGTGCCAGCAGCTTGGACAGGGGCTACGAGCAGTACTTC. Full variable domain (outside the CDR3, taken from reference TRBV5-6 and TRBJ2-7): DAGVTQSPTHLIKTRGQQVTLRCSPKSGHDTVSWYQQALGQGPQFIFQYYEEEERQRGNFPDRFSGHQFPNYSSELNVNALLLGDSALYLCASSLDRGYEQYFGPGTRLTVT.

The V gene is TRBV2, the J gene TRBJ1-6; the match to TRBD1 covers 7 bases. Germline CDR1 and CDR2: SNHLY and FYNNEI. V was pared by 6 bases and J by 7 bases, with 6 bases of the junction left unmatched. The CDR3 is 14 amino acids. The CDR3 sequence is CASRPGTENSPLHF. For the CDR3, the DNA is TGTGCCAGCAGACCCGGGACAGAGAATTCACCCCTCCACTTT.

The J gene is TRBJ2-1, the V gene TRBV21-1; no DNA check was done on the table's D call, TRBD2. TRBV21-1 has pseudogene status. The CDR3 covers 16 residues. The CDR3, as DNA: TGTGCCAGCAGCAAAGGCCCGAAGCGGGAGGGCAATGAGCAGTTCTTC. Amino acid sequence: CASSKGPKREGNEQFF.

This clone was seen only a few times. The rearrangement uses TRBV6-4 and TRBJ1-5; D is unresolved. Germline values: CDR1 MRHNA, CDR2 SNTAGT. V lost 2 bases, J lost 2 bases, and 10 bases lay in between. CDR3 size: 15 residues. For the CDR3, the DNA is TGTGCCAGCAGTGACACACCGGAGGGCAATCAGCCCCAGCATTTT. Protein product: CASSDTPEGNQPQHF.

The gene calls are TRBV15 and TRBJ2-5; no definite D call. The ends were cut back, 1 base at V and 4 bases at J, with 13 bases in the middle. The CDR3 is 15 amino acids. Germline loops: CDR1 LNHNV, CDR2 YYDKDF (reference sequence). CDR3 residues: CATSRAAASSETQYF. The CDR3, as DNA: TGTGCCACCAGCAGAGCGGCGGCTAGTTCAGAGACCCAGTACTTC.

The V call is TRBV19, the J call TRBJ1-5; the D gene is possibly TRBD1 (6 bases). This CDR3 spans 15 amino acids. Trimming shortened V by 4 bases and J by 0 bases, and 10 bases separated the two germline ends. CDR1 LNHDA and CDR2 SQIVND come from the germline V gene (reference sequence). The DNA for the CDR3 is TGTGCCAGTAGTACCCAGGGGTATAGCAATCAGCCCCAGCATTTT. Translation: CASSTQGYSNQPQHF.

The chain joins TRBV7-6 to TRBJ1-4; a possible D gene is TRBD1 (5 bases). Trimming cost V 2 bases and J 4 bases, with 11 bases left between them. Per germline, CDR1 SGHVS and CDR2 FNYEAQ. The CDR3 runs 15 residues. The DNA of the CDR3 is TGTGCCAGCAGCTTACAGCCAGGGAATAATGAAAAACTGTTTTTT. Its translation: CASSLQPGNNEKLFF.

This clone came up once. The chain has TRBV29-1 and TRBJ2-4; 7 bases match TRBD2. CDR3 size: 14 residues. After removal of 7 bases from V and 8 bases from J, the junction contained 14 bases not matched to a gene. CDR1 and CDR2 from the germline V gene are SQVTM and ANQGSEA. The CDR3 is CSAELGGTRDIQYF. DNA of the CDR3: TGCAGCGCCGAATTGGGAGGGACCCGGGACATTCAGTACTTC.

This chain links TRBV15 with TRBJ2-2; a weak D match, TRBD1 (6 bases). The CDR3 consists of 18 residues. The germline V gene has CDR1 LNHNV and CDR2 YYDKDF (reference sequence). V shed 4 bases and J shed 3 bases, with 21 bases lying between them. For the CDR3, the DNA is TGTGCCACCAGCAATAGGCGGTACAGGGAACGAGACACCGGGGAGCTGTTTTTT. Its translation: CATSNRRYRERDTGELFF.